A selection of T cell receptor beta chains follows, all from one sample in a study of beta chain features in type 1 diabetes. Here immunoSEQ multiplex PCR was the method, and the copy in TCRdb shows in-frame clones only, minus some. This table has over 300,000 clones, 6.5% to 10% appearing once. Sequenced: central memory CD4+ T cells from blood. The receptors here all came from a woman under 30 in good health. CDR3s include the opening cysteine and the closing phenylalanine or tryptophan. D genes are given only for firm matches. Size values are once, few and many counts, or a class for expanded clones, and some rows have none.

V gene	D gene	J gene	clone size	CDR3 length	CDR3 protein	CDR3 DNA
TRBV11-2	-	TRBJ2-5	few	11	CASSSWETQYF	TGTGCCAGCAGCTCATGGGAGACCCAGTACTTC
TRBV19	TRBD2	TRBJ2-5	-	13	CATGATSRETQYF	TGTGCCACCGGAGCGACTAGCAGAGAGACCCAGTACTTC
TRBV18	-	TRBJ1-3	few	15	CASSPSDSSGNTIYF	TGTGCCAGCTCACCCTCAGACAGCTCTGGAAACACCATATATTTT
TRBV21-1	-	TRBJ2-1	-	12	CASGKQGYEQFF	TGTGCCAGCGGAAAACAGGGTTATGAGCAGTTCTTC
TRBV29-1	-	TRBJ2-7	many	11	CSVSILDEQYF	TGCAGCGTTTCAATTCTCGACGAGCAGTACTTC
TRBV10-3	TRBD1	TRBJ2-2	-	14	CAISTDTGAGELFF	TGTGCCATCAGTACTGATACAGGGGCCGGGGAGCTGTTTTTT
TRBV6-5	-	TRBJ2-7	few	12	CASRIGGGEQYF	TGTGCCAGCAGGATCGGGGGCGGCGAGCAGTACTTC
TRBV11-3	TRBD2	TRBJ2-5	-	12	CASRGGLWTQYF	TGTGCCAGCCGCGGGGGACTTTGGACCCAGTACTTC
TRBV7-9	-	TRBJ2-5	few	13	CASSPSWGETQYF	TGTGCCAGCAGCCCTAGTTGGGGAGAGACCCAGTACTTC
TRBV6-1	-	TRBJ1-2	many	13	CASSEWPSYGYTF	TGTGCCAGCAGTGAGTGGCCAAGCTATGGCTACACCTTC
TRBV28	TRBD1	TRBJ1-1	-	15	CASSSPGTGGTEAFF	TGTGCCAGCAGTTCGCCCGGGACAGGGGGCACTGAAGCTTTCTTT
TRBV4-2	-	TRBJ2-3	few	13	CASSGGGSDTQYF	TGTGCCAGCAGCGGAGGGGGATCAGATACGCAGTATTTT
TRBV7-9	-	TRBJ2-1	few	14	CASSFGGRHNEQFF	TGTGCCAGCAGCTTCGGGGGTAGGCACAATGAGCAGTTCTTC
TRBV9	TRBD1	TRBJ1-5	-	20	CASSVVPAIQGVRAGQPQHF	TGTGCCAGCAGCGTAGTCCCCGCCATTCAGGGGGTCAGGGCCGGTCAGCCCCAGCATTTT
TRBV11-2	-	TRBJ2-1	few	15	CASSRSTGAYNEQFF	TGTGCCAGCTCCAGGTCAACGGGGGCTTACAATGAGCAGTTCTTC
TRBV7-2	-	TRBJ2-3	few	14	CASSLAGSTDTQYF	TGTGCCAGCAGCTTAGCGGGAAGCACAGATACGCAGTATTTT
TRBV2	-	TRBJ2-1	many	16	CASSERWTDTSVEQFF	TGTGCCAGCAGTGAAAGGTGGACAGACACCAGTGTTGAGCAGTTCTTC
TRBV10-3	-	TRBJ2-6	many	14	CATEDSSGANVLTF	TGTGCCACCGAAGACAGCTCTGGGGCCAACGTCCTGACTTTC
TRBV5-6	TRBD1	TRBJ2-1	few	16	CASSFLDRVIGNEQFF	TGTGCCAGCAGCTTTCTGGACAGGGTGATAGGAAATGAGCAGTTCTTC
TRBV29-1	-	TRBJ2-3	few	16	CSVEEPGRWGTDTQYF	TGCAGCGTTGAAGAACCTGGACGGTGGGGCACAGATACGCAGTATTTT
TRBV11-2	TRBD2	TRBJ2-3	-	16	CASSQAAGGPADTQYF	TGCGCCAGCAGCCAAGCGGCGGGAGGGCCAGCAGATACGCAGTATTTT
TRBV11-3	-	TRBJ2-1	-	15	CASSLGGARLPEQFF	TGTGCCAGCAGCTTAGGGGGCGCACGCCTGCCGGAGCAGTTCTTC
TRBV19	-	TRBJ2-5	-	15	CASSIGREPGETQYF	TGTGCCAGTAGTATCGGACGGGAGCCAGGAGAGACCCAGTACTTC
TRBV4-2	-	TRBJ2-3	-	18	CASSQAQARGPSTDTQYF	TGTGCCAGCAGCCAAGCACAGGCAAGAGGGCCTAGCACAGATACGCAGTATTTT
TRBV6-1	-	TRBJ1-1	-	15	CASVPPRRSSTEAFF	TGTGCCAGCGTCCCGCCCAGGAGATCTTCCACTGAAGCTTTCTTT